This T cell receptor (beta chain) was captured by sequencing in a study of shared clonotypes between healthy human individuals. Study-wide context: Donor composition was a couple of women and three men, aged 18 to 49. Plates per donor: three CD4 naive, three CD4 memory, two CD8 naive, one CD8 memory.

Broader study findings: Naive CD4 clonotypes were shared across a few donors at around 5.4%.

Note on this clone: Its antigen is not known.

This table comes from immunoSEQ multiplex PCR, and its TCRdb copy is limited to in-frame clones, with some not included. The data show hundreds of thousands of clones, roughly 87% seen once. The source of this sequence is a young man in good health. Material for sequencing was memory CD8+ T cells sorted from blood. Sample subset: CD45RO+ cells pooled with CCR7-negative TemRA cells.

The CDR3 DNA sequence: TGCAGCGTAGGGACAGACTATAATTCACCCCTCCACTTT. This gives the protein CSVGTDYNSPLHF. The V and J genes are TRBV29-1 and TRBJ1-6; 7 bases match TRBD1. The CDR3 consists of 13 residues. Unmatched junction bases numbered 2, after V lost 6 bases and J lost 3 bases. Germline V lookup: CDR1 SQVTM, CDR2 ANQGSEA.